This T cell receptor beta chain is from a study of radiotherapy plus CTLA-4 blockade in lung cancer. TCRdb's copy holds only in-frame clones and misses some; the assay was immunoSEQ multiplex PCR. The data contain under 100,000 clones, approximately 82% of them singletons. The receptor was derived from a human donor with non-small cell lung cancer that progressed on radiotherapy plus ipilimumab. Sequences were derived from peripheral blood, sampled from a patient treated with radiotherapy plus ipilimumab.

CDR3 loop: CASSQAGTGTTEAFF. In nucleotides, the CDR3 is TGTGCCAGCAGCCAGGCCGGGACAGGGACGACTGAAGCTTTCTTT. The chain carries TRBV16 and TRBJ1-1; 9 bases are a match to TRBD1. Germline-derived CDR1 and CDR2 are KGHSY and FQNENV. This CDR3 is built from 15 residues. The V gene end was trimmed by 3 bases and the J gene end by 5 bases; junction bases not matched to a gene: 7.